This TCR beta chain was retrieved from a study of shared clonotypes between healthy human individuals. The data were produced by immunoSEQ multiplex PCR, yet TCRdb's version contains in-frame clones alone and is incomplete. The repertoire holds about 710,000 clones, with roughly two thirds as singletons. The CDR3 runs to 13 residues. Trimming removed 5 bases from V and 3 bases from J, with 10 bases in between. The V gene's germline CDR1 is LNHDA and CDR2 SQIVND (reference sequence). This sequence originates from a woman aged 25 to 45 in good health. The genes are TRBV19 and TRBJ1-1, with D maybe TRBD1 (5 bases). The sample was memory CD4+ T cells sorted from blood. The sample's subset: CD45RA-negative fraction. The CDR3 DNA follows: TGTGCCAGTAGTTGGGACGGAGACACTGAAGCTTTCTTT. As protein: CASSWDGDTEAFF. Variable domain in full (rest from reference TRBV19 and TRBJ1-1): DGGITQSPKYLFRKEGQNVTLSCEQNLNHDAMYWYRQDPGQGLRLIYYSQIVNDFQKGDIAEGYSVSREKKESFPLTVTSAQKNPTAFYLCASSWDGDTEAFFGQGTRLTVV.